The rows below give T cell receptor beta chains drawn from one sample of a study of cytomegalovirus exposure and HLA in healthy donors. Sequencing used immunoSEQ multiplex PCR; TCRdb keeps in-frame clones, though not all of them. The sample yields about 120,000 clones, roughly 80% seen once. Sequences were obtained from PBMCs. The source is a female donor in good health and CMV-seronegative. The CDR3 runs from the conserved cysteine through the conserved F or W. Fields, in order: J gene, V gene, D gene, clone size, CDR3 protein, CDR3 DNA. A D gene is named only where the DNA matches it firmly. Clone size is not always given. Where it is, it says once, few, many or a class for expanded clones.

j_gene: TRBJ2-5; v_gene: TRBV5-4; d_gene: TRBD1; abundance: -; CDR3aa: CASSSRTGEETQYF; CDR3nt: TGTGCCAGCAGCTCCCGGACAGGGGAAGAGACCCAGTACTTC
j_gene: TRBJ2-1; v_gene: TRBV27; d_gene: TRBD2; abundance: -; CDR3aa: CASSSYSGGAVYEQFF; CDR3nt: TGTGCCAGCAGTTCATATAGCGGGGGGGCAGTTTATGAGCAGTTCTTC
j_gene: TRBJ2-3; v_gene: TRBV6-5; d_gene: -; abundance: -; CDR3aa: CASSYSTLDTQYF; CDR3nt: TGTGCCAGCAGTTACTCGACTCTAGATACGCAGTATTTT
j_gene: TRBJ2-3; v_gene: TRBV6-5; d_gene: TRBD2; abundance: -; CDR3aa: CASRASGGLTDTQYF; CDR3nt: TGTGCCAGCAGGGCTAGCGGGGGGCTCACAGATACGCAGTATTTT
j_gene: TRBJ1-2; v_gene: TRBV29-1; d_gene: -; abundance: -; CDR3aa: CSVEGTRGGSDYGYTF; CDR3nt: TGCAGCGTTGAAGGGACCCGAGGGGGATCAGACTATGGCTACACCTTC
j_gene: TRBJ2-5; v_gene: TRBV7-6; d_gene: TRBD1; abundance: -; CDR3aa: CASSPTGRETQYF; CDR3nt: TGTGCCAGCAGCCCGACAGGGCGAGAGACCCAGTACTTC
j_gene: TRBJ2-3; v_gene: TRBV2; d_gene: -; abundance: -; CDR3aa: CASRKRAGATTDTQYF; CDR3nt: TGTGCCAGCAGGAAAAGAGCGGGTGCAACCACAGATACGCAGTATTTT
j_gene: TRBJ2-1; v_gene: TRBV10-3; d_gene: -; abundance: few; CDR3aa: CAISETRPEGEQFF; CDR3nt: TGTGCCATCAGTGAGACCCGCCCTGAGGGTGAGCAGTTCTTC
j_gene: TRBJ2-7; v_gene: TRBV29-1; d_gene: TRBD2; abundance: -; CDR3aa: CSVKGLAGGLNYEQYF; CDR3nt: TGCAGCGTTAAAGGACTAGCGGGGGGCCTTAACTACGAGCAGTACTTC
j_gene: TRBJ2-3; v_gene: TRBV7-6; d_gene: -; abundance: -; CDR3aa: CASTRLQGDTQYF; CDR3nt: TGTGCCAGCACCAGGCTGCAGGGAGATACGCAGTATTTT
j_gene: TRBJ1-1; v_gene: TRBV7-2; d_gene: -; abundance: -; CDR3aa: CASSLVPRDTEAFF; CDR3nt: TGTGCCAGCAGCTTAGTCCCCAGGGACACTGAAGCTTTCTTT
j_gene: TRBJ2-3; v_gene: TRBV6-6; d_gene: -; abundance: -; CDR3aa: CASSYSGGRTDTQYF; CDR3nt: TGTGCCAGCAGTTACTCTGGGGGCCGCACAGATACGCAGTATTTT
j_gene: TRBJ2-2; v_gene: TRBV7-2; d_gene: TRBD2; abundance: -; CDR3aa: CASSLVSSGGAPGELFF; CDR3nt: TGTGCCAGCAGCTTAGTCTCTAGCGGGGGGGCCCCCGGGGAGCTGTTTTTT
j_gene: TRBJ1-2; v_gene: TRBV4-1; d_gene: TRBD1; abundance: few; CDR3aa: CASSQDHPGGDYGYTF; CDR3nt: TGCGCCAGCAGCCAAGATCACCCAGGGGGAGACTATGGCTACACCTTC
j_gene: TRBJ2-7; v_gene: TRBV5-1; d_gene: -; abundance: -; CDR3aa: CASSPGTLSSYEQYF; CDR3nt: TGCGCCAGCAGCCCCGGGACTCTAAGCTCCTACGAGCAGTACTTC
j_gene: TRBJ1-1; v_gene: TRBV5-1; d_gene: -; abundance: -; CDR3aa: CASSGGQQNTEAFF; CDR3nt: TGCGCCAGCAGCGGTGGACAGCAGAACACTGAAGCTTTCTTT
j_gene: TRBJ2-5; v_gene: TRBV2; d_gene: TRBD1; abundance: -; CDR3aa: CAILQGVSDETQYF; CDR3nt: TGTGCCATTTTACAGGGGGTATCCGATGAGACCCAGTACTTC
j_gene: TRBJ2-2; v_gene: TRBV29-1; d_gene: -; abundance: -; CDR3aa: CSVAGTPNTGELFF; CDR3nt: TGCAGCGTGGCCGGGACTCCGAACACCGGGGAGCTGTTTTTT
j_gene: TRBJ2-7; v_gene: TRBV18; d_gene: TRBD1; abundance: -; CDR3aa: CASSARDSTYEQYF; CDR3nt: TGTGCCAGCTCAGCCCGGGACAGTACCTACGAGCAGTACTTC
j_gene: TRBJ2-5; v_gene: TRBV7-6; d_gene: -; abundance: -; CDR3aa: CASSNVVGGREETQYF; CDR3nt: TGTGCCAGCAGTAACGTAGTTGGGGGCAGGGAAGAGACCCAGTACTTC
j_gene: TRBJ1-6; v_gene: TRBV7-6; d_gene: -; abundance: -; CDR3aa: CASSLEFPGLNSPLHF; CDR3nt: TGTGCCAGCAGCTTAGAGTTCCCGGGATTAAATTCACCCCTCCACTTT
j_gene: TRBJ2-5; v_gene: TRBV27; d_gene: TRBD2; abundance: -; CDR3aa: CAPRGGDQETQYF; CDR3nt: TGTGCCCCTCGGGGGGGCGATCAAGAGACCCAGTACTTC
j_gene: TRBJ1-6; v_gene: TRBV28; d_gene: -; abundance: few; CDR3aa: CASENYNSPLHF; CDR3nt: TGTGCCAGCGAGAACTATAATTCACCCCTCCACTTT
j_gene: TRBJ2-3; v_gene: TRBV6-6; d_gene: TRBD1; abundance: -; CDR3aa: CASSSSGQGSTDTQYF; CDR3nt: TGTGCCAGCAGTTCCTCTGGACAGGGTAGCACAGATACGCAGTATTTT
j_gene: TRBJ2-2; v_gene: TRBV5-1; d_gene: -; abundance: -; CDR3aa: CATRGVGELFF; CDR3nt: TGCGCCACACGGGGAGTCGGGGAGCTGTTTTTT
j_gene: TRBJ2-7; v_gene: TRBV4-2; d_gene: TRBD2; abundance: -; CDR3aa: CASSPELAGGPLDQYF; CDR3nt: TGTGCCAGCAGCCCAGAACTAGCGGGGGGTCCCCTCGATCAGTACTTC
j_gene: TRBJ2-1; v_gene: TRBV2; d_gene: TRBD2; abundance: -; CDR3aa: CASSEAVGSGGSSAYNEQFF; CDR3nt: TGTGCCAGCAGTGAAGCGGTTGGTAGCGGGGGTTCCTCAGCCTACAATGAGCAGTTCTTC
j_gene: TRBJ2-7; v_gene: TRBV16; d_gene: -; abundance: once; CDR3aa: CASSPSGGDYEQYF; CDR3nt: TGTGCCAGCAGCCCATCTGGAGGGGATTACGAGCAGTACTTC
j_gene: TRBJ1-2; v_gene: TRBV19; d_gene: TRBD1; abundance: few; CDR3aa: CASSIVSGQAVYGYTF; CDR3nt: TGTGCCAGTAGTATAGTCAGTGGACAGGCTGTCTATGGCTACACCTTC
j_gene: TRBJ1-1; v_gene: TRBV9; d_gene: TRBD1; abundance: -; CDR3aa: CASSLGTENTEAFF; CDR3nt: TGTGCCAGCAGCCTTGGGACAGAAAACACTGAAGCTTTCTTT
j_gene: TRBJ1-1; v_gene: TRBV27; d_gene: TRBD1; abundance: -; CDR3aa: CASSVTGGNTEAFF; CDR3nt: TGTGCCAGCAGTGTGACAGGGGGAAACACTGAAGCTTTCTTT
j_gene: TRBJ1-3; v_gene: TRBV9; d_gene: -; abundance: -; CDR3aa: CASSPREAGNTIYF; CDR3nt: TGTGCCAGCAGCCCTCGTGAGGCTGGAAACACCATATATTTT
j_gene: TRBJ2-1; v_gene: TRBV9; d_gene: TRBD2; abundance: -; CDR3aa: CASSVLAGGYNEQFF; CDR3nt: TGTGCCAGCAGCGTACTAGCGGGGGGTTACAATGAGCAGTTCTTC
j_gene: TRBJ1-2; v_gene: TRBV29-1; d_gene: TRBD1; abundance: -; CDR3aa: CSVEDTGQGYYGYTF; CDR3nt: TGCAGCGTTGAAGATACGGGACAGGGGTACTATGGCTACACCTTC
j_gene: TRBJ2-2; v_gene: TRBV10-2; d_gene: TRBD1; abundance: -; CDR3aa: CASSSPTGGAGELFF; CDR3nt: TGCGCCAGCAGTTCACCTACAGGGGGAGCTGGGGAGCTGTTTTTT
j_gene: TRBJ1-3; v_gene: TRBV9; d_gene: TRBD1; abundance: -; CDR3aa: CASSAGDSSSGNTIYF; CDR3nt: TGTGCCAGCAGCGCAGGGGACAGCTCCTCTGGAAACACCATATATTTT
j_gene: TRBJ2-3; v_gene: TRBV2; d_gene: -; abundance: -; CDR3aa: CASSEAPTDTQYF; CDR3nt: TGTGCCAGCAGTGAAGCCCCGACAGATACGCAGTATTTT
j_gene: TRBJ1-2; v_gene: TRBV15; d_gene: -; abundance: -; CDR3aa: CATSRAQFYGYTF; CDR3nt: TGTGCCACCAGCAGAGCACAGTTCTATGGCTACACCTTC
j_gene: TRBJ2-1; v_gene: TRBV30; d_gene: TRBD2; abundance: -; CDR3aa: CAWTPSGGAGSFF; CDR3nt: TGTGCCTGGACCCCTAGCGGGGGGGCCGGGTCGTTCTTC
j_gene: TRBJ1-2; v_gene: TRBV19; d_gene: TRBD1; abundance: -; CDR3aa: CASTPGQGAGGYTF; CDR3nt: TGTGCCAGTACGCCGGGACAGGGGGCGGGAGGCTACACCTTC
j_gene: TRBJ1-2; v_gene: TRBV15; d_gene: -; abundance: -; CDR3aa: CATSRDEYPNYGYTF; CDR3nt: TGTGCCACCAGCAGAGATGAGTACCCTAACTATGGCTACACCTTC
j_gene: TRBJ2-7; v_gene: TRBV7-2; d_gene: TRBD2; abundance: -; CDR3aa: CASSEEGLAGRSSYEQYF; CDR3nt: TGTGCCAGCAGCGAAGAAGGACTAGCGGGGCGTAGCTCCTACGAGCAGTACTTC
j_gene: TRBJ1-2; v_gene: TRBV7-9; d_gene: -; abundance: -; CDR3aa: CASSLLTAGYTF; CDR3nt: TGTGCCAGCAGCTTATTAACTGCCGGCTACACCTTC
j_gene: TRBJ1-2; v_gene: TRBV30; d_gene: TRBD1; abundance: -; CDR3aa: CAWSFTTGDYGYTF; CDR3nt: TGTGCCTGGAGTTTTACGACAGGGGACTATGGCTACACCTTC
j_gene: TRBJ2-5; v_gene: TRBV6-5; d_gene: -; abundance: -; CDR3aa: CASRQLETQYF; CDR3nt: TGTGCCAGCAGGCAACTAGAGACCCAGTACTTC
j_gene: TRBJ2-7; v_gene: TRBV11-2; d_gene: TRBD1; abundance: -; CDR3aa: CASSPDRVTPYEQYF; CDR3nt: TGTGCCAGCAGCCCGGACAGGGTAACACCCTACGAGCAGTACTTC
j_gene: TRBJ2-3; v_gene: TRBV4-2; d_gene: TRBD2; abundance: few; CDR3aa: CASSPSSGGALDTQYF; CDR3nt: TGTGCCAGCAGCCCGTCTTCCGGGGGGGCCTTAGATACGCAGTATTTT
j_gene: TRBJ2-5; v_gene: TRBV27; d_gene: TRBD2; abundance: -; CDR3aa: CASSTRGGGETQYF; CDR3nt: TGTGCCAGCAGTACTCGGGGGGGCGGGGAGACCCAGTACTTC
j_gene: TRBJ1-1; v_gene: TRBV6-1; d_gene: -; abundance: -; CDR3aa: CASSTGRRAFF; CDR3nt: TGTGCCAGCAGTACAGGGAGAAGAGCTTTCTTT
j_gene: TRBJ1-1; v_gene: TRBV7-9; d_gene: -; abundance: -; CDR3aa: CASSPWQGQGTEAFF; CDR3nt: TGTGCCAGCAGCCCTTGGCAGGGGCAGGGTACTGAAGCTTTCTTT
j_gene: TRBJ2-1; v_gene: TRBV6-5; d_gene: -; abundance: few; CDR3aa: CASIPFGAGTNEQFF; CDR3nt: TGTGCCAGCATCCCGTTTGGAGCTGGAACCAATGAGCAGTTCTTC
j_gene: TRBJ1-3; v_gene: TRBV30; d_gene: -; abundance: -; CDR3aa: CAWSVRGVPGNTIYF; CDR3nt: TGTGCCTGGAGTGTACGCGGGGTCCCTGGAAACACCATATATTTT
j_gene: TRBJ1-6; v_gene: TRBV14; d_gene: -; abundance: -; CDR3aa: CASSQDVRGISSYNSPLHF; CDR3nt: TGTGCCAGCAGCCAAGATGTCCGGGGGATAAGCTCCTATAATTCACCCCTCCACTTT
j_gene: TRBJ2-1; v_gene: TRBV4-2; d_gene: -; abundance: -; CDR3aa: CASSQVLGEQFF; CDR3nt: TGTGCCAGCAGCCAAGTACTAGGGGAGCAGTTCTTC
j_gene: TRBJ1-1; v_gene: TRBV5-4; d_gene: -; abundance: -; CDR3aa: CASSLLGLDTEAFF; CDR3nt: TGTGCCAGCAGCTTACTAGGGCTTGACACTGAAGCTTTCTTT